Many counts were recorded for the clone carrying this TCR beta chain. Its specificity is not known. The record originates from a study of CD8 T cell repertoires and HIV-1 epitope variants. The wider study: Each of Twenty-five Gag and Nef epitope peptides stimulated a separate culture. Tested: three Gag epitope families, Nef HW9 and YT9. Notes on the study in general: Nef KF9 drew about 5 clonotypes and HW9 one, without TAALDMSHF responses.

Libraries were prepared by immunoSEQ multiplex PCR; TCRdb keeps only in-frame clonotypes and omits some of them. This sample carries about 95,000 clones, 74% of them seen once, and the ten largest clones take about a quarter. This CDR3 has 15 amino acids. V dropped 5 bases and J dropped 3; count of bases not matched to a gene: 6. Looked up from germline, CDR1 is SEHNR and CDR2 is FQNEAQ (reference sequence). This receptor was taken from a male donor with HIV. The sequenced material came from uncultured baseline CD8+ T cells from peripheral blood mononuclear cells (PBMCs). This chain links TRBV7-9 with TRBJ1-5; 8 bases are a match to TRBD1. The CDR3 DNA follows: TGTGCCAGCAGCCTGACAGGGGACCCCAATCAGCCCCAGCATTTT. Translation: CASSLTGDPNQPQHF.